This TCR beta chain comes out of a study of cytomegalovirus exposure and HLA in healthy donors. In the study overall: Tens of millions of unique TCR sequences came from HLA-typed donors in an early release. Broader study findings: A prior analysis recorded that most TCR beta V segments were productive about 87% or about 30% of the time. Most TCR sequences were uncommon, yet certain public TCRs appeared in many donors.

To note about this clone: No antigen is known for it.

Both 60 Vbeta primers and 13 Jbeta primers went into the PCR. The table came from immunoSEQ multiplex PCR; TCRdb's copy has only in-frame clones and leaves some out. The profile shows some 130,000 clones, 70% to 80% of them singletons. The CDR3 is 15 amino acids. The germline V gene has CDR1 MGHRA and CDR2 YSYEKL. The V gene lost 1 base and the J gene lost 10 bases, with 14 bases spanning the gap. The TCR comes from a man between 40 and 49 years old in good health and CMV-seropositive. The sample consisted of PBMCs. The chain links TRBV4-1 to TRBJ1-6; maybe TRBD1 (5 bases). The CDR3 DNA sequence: TGCGCCAGCAGCCAAGTCCAGGGTGGTGGGTCACCCCTCCACTTT. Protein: CASSQVQGGGSPLHF.